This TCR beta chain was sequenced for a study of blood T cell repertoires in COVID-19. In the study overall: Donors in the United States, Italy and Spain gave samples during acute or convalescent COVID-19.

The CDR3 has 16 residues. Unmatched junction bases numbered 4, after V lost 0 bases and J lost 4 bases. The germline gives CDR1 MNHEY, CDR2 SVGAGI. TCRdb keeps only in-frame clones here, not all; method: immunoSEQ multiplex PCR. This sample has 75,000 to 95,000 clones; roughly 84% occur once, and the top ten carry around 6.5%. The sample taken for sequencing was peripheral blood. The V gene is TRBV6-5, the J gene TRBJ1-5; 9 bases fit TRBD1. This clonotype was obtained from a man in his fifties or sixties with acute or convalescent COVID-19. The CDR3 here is CASSYSGTGTNQPQHF. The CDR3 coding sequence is TGTGCCAGCAGTTACTCCGGGACAGGGACTAATCAGCCCCAGCATTTT.